A single sample gave rise to the 31 T cell receptor beta chains below, sequenced in a study of CD8 T cells in cerebrospinal fluid in Alzheimer's disease. TCRdb re-analyzed the 10x single-cell sequencing reads; it lists each CDR3 protein once, without DNA. Its listing shows 1,300 to 1,500 distinct CDR3 sequences. Sequenced input: cerebrospinal fluid. These receptors were taken from a human donor with Alzheimer's disease.

This clonotype is identified as large from frequency. This chain joins TRBV6-5 and TRBJ2-5; TCRdb's D gene call, TRBD2, goes unchecked for lack of DNA. Per germline, CDR1 MNHEY and CDR2 SVGAGI. The CDR3 sequence is 17 residues long. CDR3 amino acids: CASSYSFQGQYQETQYF.

The chain joins TRBV5-1 to TRBJ2-3; TCRdb indicates TRBD1, and absent DNA this call remains unverified. The CDR3 covers 15 residues. CDR1 and CDR2 (germline): SGHRS, YFSETQ. CDR3 protein: CASSLGARGTDTQYF. The full variable domain, with the rest looked up from reference TRBV5-1 and TRBJ2-3, is KAGVTQTPRYLIKTRGQQVTLSCSPISGHRSVSWYQQTPGQGLQFLFEYFSETQRNKGNFPGRFSGRQFSNSRSEMNVSTLELGDSALYLCASSLGARGTDTQYFGPGTRLTVL.

This chain links TRBV18 with TRBJ1-2. Germline V gene lookup returns CDR1 KGHSH and CDR2 LQKENI. The CDR3 runs to 17 residues. The chain's CDR3 is CASSPRRWEVRAYGYTF.

This clonotype is large by frequency. The V gene is TRBV5-1, the J gene TRBJ2-3; TCRdb's D call, TRBD2, is unchecked because there is no DNA. The CDR3 is 15 amino acids. Germline V lookup: CDR1 SGHRS, CDR2 YFSETQ. CDR3 protein: CASSLSGLDSHTQYF. The full variable domain, with the rest looked up from reference TRBV5-1 and TRBJ2-3, is KAGVTQTPRYLIKTRGQQVTLSCSPISGHRSVSWYQQTPGQGLQFLFEYFSETQRNKGNFPGRFSGRQFSNSRSEMNVSTLELGDSALYLCASSLSGLDSHTQYFGPGTRLTVL.

This clonotype is deemed medium-sized by its frequency. V usage is TRBV6-1 and J usage is TRBJ2-3; lacking DNA, the TRBD2 call made by TCRdb goes unchecked. The CDR3 covers 17 residues. Per germline, CDR1 MNHNS and CDR2 SASEGT. CDR3 sequence: CASSSGLAGVSTDTQYF.

The chain couples TRBV19 to TRBJ2-3; with no DNA, the TCRdb D assignment of TRBD1 cannot be verified. The CDR3 contains 14 residues. Germline V gene sequence: CDR1 LNHDA, CDR2 SQIVND (reference sequence). The CDR3 loop is CASSFQGSTDTQYF.

This clonotype is labeled large based on frequency. This chain connects TRBV7-3 to TRBJ2-2; checking the TCRdb D call of TRBD2 is not possible without DNA. Germline V gives CDR1 SGHTA, CDR2 FQGTGA. The CDR3 covers 16 residues. The CDR3 region is CASSLTSLAGTGELFF. Filled out from reference TRBV7-3 and TRBJ2-2, the complete variable domain reads GAGVSQTPSNKVTEKGKYVELRCDPISGHTALYWYRQSLGQGPEFLIYFQGTGAADDSGLPNDRFFAVRPEGSVSTLKIQRTERGDSAVYLCASSLTSLAGTGELFFGEGSRLTVL.

This clonotype is medium-sized by frequency. V is TRBV5-1 and J is TRBJ2-5; the TCRdb D gene call, TRBD1, has no DNA to confirm it. The CDR3 spans 13 residues. Germline V gene data show CDR1 as SGHRS and CDR2 as YFSETQ. CDR3 loop: CASSLVGGETQYF. The full variable domain, in which reference TRBV5-1 and TRBJ2-5 provide the parts outside the CDR3, is KAGVTQTPRYLIKTRGQQVTLSCSPISGHRSVSWYQQTPGQGLQFLFEYFSETQRNKGNFPGRFSGRQFSNSRSEMNVSTLELGDSALYLCASSLVGGETQYFGPGTRLLVL.

Considering frequency, this clonotype is medium-sized. The J gene is TRBJ1-2, the V gene TRBV20-1. The CDR3 length is 14 residues. Germline values: CDR1 DFQATT, CDR2 SNEGSKA (reference sequence). CDR3 protein: CSARIGLPNYGYTF.

This clonotype shows up as medium-sized (0.01 to 0.1%) by frequency. The J gene is TRBJ2-1, the V gene TRBV6-5. The CDR3 is 11 amino acids. In germline, CDR1 is MNHEY, CDR2 SVGAGI. CDR3 sequence: CASSLENEQFF.

This clonotype counts as medium-sized by frequency. The rearrangement links TRBV7-7 to TRBJ2-2; there is no DNA to check the TCRdb D call of TRBD2. The CDR3 spans 17 residues. The germline gives CDR1 SSHAT, CDR2 FNYEAQ (reference sequence). CDR3: CASLPAGGPEGTGELFF.

This clonotype counts as medium-sized by frequency. V is TRBV9 and J is TRBJ2-2; as DNA is missing, the TRBD1 call by TCRdb cannot be tested. Germline V gives CDR1 SGDLS, CDR2 YYNGEE. CDR3 size: 15 residues. CDR3 in amino acids: CASSRGVEATGELFF.

Considering frequency, this clonotype is medium-sized. The V gene is TRBV6-5, the J gene TRBJ1-4; with no DNA, the TCRdb D assignment of TRBD1 cannot be verified. Germline CDR1 and CDR2: MNHEY and SVGAGI. The CDR3 is 14 residues long. CDR3 loop: CASSRDRGNEKLFF.

In terms of frequency, this clonotype is medium-sized. The V gene is TRBV30, the J gene TRBJ1-2; TCRdb's D call, TRBD1, is unchecked because there is no DNA. This CDR3 spans 13 amino acids. The germline V gene encodes CDR1 GTSNPN and CDR2 SVGIG (reference sequence). CDR3 region: CAWRPKGDYGYTF.

This clonotype is deemed medium-sized by its frequency. The chain joins TRBV12-3 or TRBV12-4 to TRBJ1-1. This CDR3 region has 13 residues. The CDR3 here is CASRGGENTEAFF.

Considering frequency, this clonotype is large. This chain links TRBV5-6 with TRBJ1-5. The CDR3 length is 15 residues. The germline gives CDR1 SGHDT, CDR2 YYEEEE. The CDR3 spells CASSLYRTVGQPQHF. The complete variable domain, with remaining parts taken from reference TRBV5-6 and TRBJ1-5, reads DAGVTQSPTHLIKTRGQQVTLRCSPKSGHDTVSWYQQALGQGPQFIFQYYEEEERQRGNFPDRFSGHQFPNYSSELNVNALLLGDSALYLCASSLYRTVGQPQHFGDGTRLSIL.

This clonotype registers medium-sized by frequency. The chain has TRBV28 and TRBJ1-4; TCRdb picks TRBD1, but there is no DNA to check that call. This CDR3 has 11 amino acids. The germline CDR1 and CDR2 sequences are MDHEN and SYDVKM. CDR3 region: CASGGVEKLFF.

Frequency places this clonotype as medium-sized. The chain recombines TRBV3-1 with TRBJ1-1. Germline CDR1 is LGHDT and CDR2 is YNNKEL (reference sequence). The CDR3 spans 15 residues. This CDR3 reads CASSQEGWRNTEAFF. Full variable domain (rest looked up from reference TRBV3-1 and TRBJ1-1): DTAVSQTPKYLVTQMGNDKSIKCEQNLGHDTMYWYKQDSKKFLKIMFSYNNKELIINETVPNRFSPKSPDKAHLNLHINSLELGDSAVYFCASSQEGWRNTEAFFGQGTRLTVV.

This clonotype is deemed large by its frequency. The chain has TRBV9 and TRBJ1-6; TCRdb picks TRBD1, but there is no DNA to check that call. Looked up from germline, CDR1 is SGDLS and CDR2 is YYNGEE. The CDR3 runs to 15 residues. The chain's CDR3 is CASSVGDTYNSPLHF.

This clonotype is deemed medium-sized by its frequency. CDR3: CAIFGGAGELFF. The chain joins TRBV10-3 to TRBJ2-2; TCRdb returns TRBD2, unconfirmable since there is no DNA. Germline V CDR1 and CDR2: ENHRY, SYGVKD. The CDR3 consists of 12 residues.

This clonotype is identified as large (0.1 to 1%) from frequency. V gene TRBV6-5 combines with J gene TRBJ2-7. The CDR3 is 12 amino acids. Germline V lookup: CDR1 MNHEY, CDR2 SVGAGI. The chain's CDR3 is CASSYSTSEQYF.

CDR3 loop: CASSLVQGTDTEAFF. The chain employs TRBV5-1 and TRBJ1-1; TCRdb proposes TRBD1, but this gene call is untestable without DNA. Germline V gene lookup returns CDR1 SGHRS and CDR2 YFSETQ. The CDR3 has 15 amino acids. Full variable domain (outside the CDR3, taken from reference TRBV5-1 and TRBJ1-1): KAGVTQTPRYLIKTRGQQVTLSCSPISGHRSVSWYQQTPGQGLQFLFEYFSETQRNKGNFPGRFSGRQFSNSRSEMNVSTLELGDSALYLCASSLVQGTDTEAFFGQGTRLTVV.

Frequency places this clonotype as medium-sized. The J gene is TRBJ1-1, the V gene TRBV11-3; the D gene TCRdb calls, TRBD1, cannot be checked with no DNA. CDR3 length: 15 amino acids. Germline CDR1 SGHNT, CDR2 YENEEA. The chain's CDR3 is CASSPSGHLNTEAFF.

Measured by frequency, this clonotype is large. This rearrangement joins TRBV12-3 or TRBV12-4 to TRBJ2-3. The CDR3 loop spans 14 amino acids. CDR3 region: CASSSTRNTDTQYF.

This clonotype is classed as large by frequency. The rearrangement joins TRBV20-1 to TRBJ2-4; lacking DNA, the TRBD1 call made by TCRdb goes unchecked. There are 16 residues in the CDR3. Germline-derived CDR1 and CDR2 are DFQATT and SNEGSKA (reference sequence). The CDR3 reads CSARDYLTASKNIQYF.

This clonotype is deemed medium-sized (0.01 to 0.1%) by its frequency. The chain recombines TRBV29-1 with TRBJ2-1; TCRdb returns TRBD1, unconfirmable since there is no DNA. This CDR3 is built from 15 residues. Germline V gene lookup returns CDR1 SQVTM and CDR2 ANQGSEA. This chain's CDR3 is CSVRPGVRVGGEQFF.

This clonotype counts as medium-sized by frequency. The CDR3 loop reads CASSLGTGENTIYF. The chain links TRBV5-1 to TRBJ1-3; TCRdb reports TRBD1, a call that lacks DNA to check it against. This CDR3 has 14 residues. Germline-derived CDR1 and CDR2 are SGHRS and YFSETQ. The full variable domain, in which reference TRBV5-1 and TRBJ1-3 provide the parts outside the CDR3, is KAGVTQTPRYLIKTRGQQVTLSCSPISGHRSVSWYQQTPGQGLQFLFEYFSETQRNKGNFPGRFSGRQFSNSRSEMNVSTLELGDSALYLCASSLGTGENTIYFGEGSWLTVV.

This clonotype is deemed large by its frequency. CDR3 loop: CASSLAGRGEKLFF. V is TRBV12-3 or TRBV12-4 and J is TRBJ1-4. This CDR3 spans 14 amino acids.

Considering frequency, this clonotype is large. The chain combines TRBV7-3 with TRBJ2-3; checking the TCRdb D call of TRBD1 is not possible without DNA. The CDR3 runs to 13 residues. Germline-derived CDR1 and CDR2 are SGHTA and FQGTGA. CDR3 region: CASSTQGTDTQYF.

According to its frequency, this clonotype is medium-sized. The gene calls are TRBV7-2 and TRBJ2-3; TCRdb names TRBD1, which stays unverified in the absence of DNA. The CDR3 spans 13 residues. The V gene's germline CDR1 is SGHTA and CDR2 FQGNSA. This CDR3 reads CASSPQTGGTQYF.

The J gene is TRBJ1-3, the V gene TRBV20-1; checking the TCRdb D call of TRBD1 is not possible without DNA. This CDR3 has 16 residues. Germline CDR1 DFQATT, CDR2 SNEGSKA (reference sequence). The CDR3 protein is CSARGVEDRGLNTIYF.